The rows below give T cell receptor beta chains drawn from one sample of a study of HIV-infected patients and healthy controls. TCRdb used MiXCR to reprocess the 5' RACE reads, holding one entry per CDR3 protein. The data contain approximately 9,000 distinct CDR3 sequences, about 7.3% of them singletons. This specimen consisted of blood, obtained before antiretroviral therapy. The receptors here all came from an adult with HIV infection. The donor label of this sample is uncertain. The CDR3 runs from the conserved cysteine through the conserved F or W. The D gene is left open where the match is weak. Where a row states a size, it is once, few, many or the class of an expanded clone; other rows omit it.

D	length	size	J	V	DNA	CDR3
-	14	few	TRBJ1-2	TRBV7-8	TGTGCCAGCAGCTCACAAGGGGGTTACTATGGCTACACCTTC	CASSSQGGYYGYTF
-	14	many	TRBJ1-5	TRBV5-5	TGTGCCAGCAGCTTGGGACAGTACAATCAGCCCCAGCATTTT	CASSLGQYNQPQHF
-	13	many	TRBJ1-4	TRBV28	TGTGCCAGCAGGATTGGAGGGGAGGGAAAACTGTTTTTT	CASRIGGEGKLFF
-	13	many	TRBJ2-3	TRBV5-1	TGCGCCAGCAGCTTGGGCCTTGATCATACGCAGTATTTT	CASSLGLDHTQYF
-	15	many	TRBJ2-1	TRBV2	TGTGCCAGCAGTGCGTTACCGAGCTCCTACAATGAGCAGTTCTTC	CASSALPSSYNEQFF
TRBD1	16	many	TRBJ1-6	TRBV28	TGTGCCAGCGGCGATGGCACCGGGACAGTCAATTCACCCCTCCACTTT	CASGDGTGTVNSPLHF
-	13	many	TRBJ2-7	TRBV28	TGTGCCAGCAGTTTAGAACTGAACTACGAGCAGTACTTC	CASSLELNYEQYF
-	13	-	TRBJ1-6	TRBV20-1	TGCAGTGCTATCGGTCGGTTCAATTCACCCCTCCACTTT	CSAIGRFNSPLHF
-	14	many	TRBJ2-3	TRBV29-1	TGCAGCATTTTGGGGGGATCTGGCGCAGATACGCAGTATTTT	CSILGGSGADTQYF
-	13	few	TRBJ1-1	TRBV6-6	TGTGCCAGCAGGACGGGGAGATCCACTGAAGCTTTCTTT	CASRTGRSTEAFF
TRBD1	18	-	TRBJ2-3	TRBV6-5	TGTGCCAGCAGTTACTCGAGGGGACAGGGGGTAGTAAAAGATACGCAGTATTTT	CASSYSRGQGVVKDTQYF
-	14	many	TRBJ1-6	TRBV3-1	TGTGCCAGCAGCCGAACGACACAATATTCACCCCTCCACTTT	CASSRTTQYSPLHF
-	14	many	TRBJ1-1	TRBV7-6	TGTGCCAGCAGCTTAGGACAGGAGAACACTGAAGCTTTCTTT	CASSLGQENTEAFF
-	14	many	TRBJ1-1	TRBV19	TGTGCCAGTAGTCCCGGGACATACTTCACTGAAGCTTTCTTT	CASSPGTYFTEAFF
-	13	many	TRBJ2-3	TRBV29-1	TGCAGCGTTGATCAGGGCCGGGGAGATACGCAGTATTTT	CSVDQGRGDTQYF
TRBD1	16	-	TRBJ1-5	TRBV28	TGTGCCAGCAGTTCCGACAGGGTCGCATCTGATCAGCCCCAGCATTTT	CASSSDRVASDQPQHF
TRBD1	14	many	TRBJ1-5	TRBV10-3	TGTGCCATCAGCAACAGGGGGCTAATTCAGCCCCAGCATTTT	CAISNRGLIQPQHF
-	14	many	TRBJ2-5	TRBV20-1	TGCAGTGCGGGCGACGGGGGACAGCAAGAGACCCAGTACTTC	CSAGDGGQQETQYF
TRBD2	17	many	TRBJ2-1	TRBV4-1	TGCGCCAGCAGCCCGTACGGACTAGCGGGAGTCACGAATGAGCAGTTCTTC	CASSPYGLAGVTNEQFF
-	12	many	TRBJ1-1	TRBV5-1	TGCGCCAGCAGTCCCGAGGGTACTGAAGCTTTCTTT	CASSPEGTEAFF
-	13	-	TRBJ1-2	TRBV19	TGTGCCAGTAGTCGGGACAATAACTATGGCTACACCTTC	CASSRDNNYGYTF
-	13	many	TRBJ1-2	TRBV29-1	TGCAGCGTTGATGGGTCCACAGGTCGAGGCTACACCTTC	CSVDGSTGRGYTF
TRBD1	16	many	TRBJ1-1	TRBV5-1	TGCGCCAGCAGCTCAGACCGGACAGGGCAGAACACTGAAGCTTTCTTT	CASSSDRTGQNTEAFF
-	16	-	TRBJ1-2	TRBV7-8	TGTGCCAGCAGCTTAGGAGCCGGCACAGCTAACTATGGCTACACCTTC	CASSLGAGTANYGYTF
TRBD1	16	many	TRBJ1-2	TRBV5-1	TGCGCCAGCAGCTTGGCCGGGACAGGGGGTGGCTATGGCTACACCTTC	CASSLAGTGGGYGYTF
-	11	-	TRBJ2-3	TRBV6-1	TGTGCCAGCCGATGGATCGATACGCAGTATTTT	CASRWIDTQYF
TRBD1	14	many	TRBJ1-1	TRBV29-1	TGCAGCGGACGGACAGGGGGCGGAGGCACTGAAGCTTTCTTT	CSGRTGGGGTEAFF
-	14	many	TRBJ1-4	TRBV27	TGTGCCAGCAGTCCAGGGGTTACTAATGAAAAACTGTTTTTT	CASSPGVTNEKLFF
-	15	-	TRBJ1-2	TRBV3-1	TGTGCCAGCAGCCGGGGCGCCAGTATGAACTATGGCTACACCTTC	CASSRGASMNYGYTF
-	13	many	TRBJ1-2	TRBV29-1	TGCAGCGTTGAACAACAGGTATCTAATGGCTACACCTTC	CSVEQQVSNGYTF
TRBD1	17	few	TRBJ1-4	TRBV5-1	TGCGCCAGCAGCTTGGACCCAGGGGGCGCGGGTAATGAAAAACTGTTTTTT	CASSLDPGGAGNEKLFF